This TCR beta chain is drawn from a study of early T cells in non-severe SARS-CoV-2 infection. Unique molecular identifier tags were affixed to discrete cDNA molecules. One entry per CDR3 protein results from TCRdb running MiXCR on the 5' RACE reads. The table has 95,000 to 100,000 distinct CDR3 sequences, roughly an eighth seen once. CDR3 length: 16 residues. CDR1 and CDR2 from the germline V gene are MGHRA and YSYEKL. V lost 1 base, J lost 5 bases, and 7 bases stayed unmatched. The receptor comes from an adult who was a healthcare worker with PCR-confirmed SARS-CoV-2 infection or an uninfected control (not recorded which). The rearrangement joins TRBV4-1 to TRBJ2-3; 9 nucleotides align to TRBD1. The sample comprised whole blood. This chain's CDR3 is CASSQGDRVLGDTQYF. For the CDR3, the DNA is TGCGCCAGCAGCCAAGGGGACAGGGTACTGGGAGATACGCAGTATTTT.